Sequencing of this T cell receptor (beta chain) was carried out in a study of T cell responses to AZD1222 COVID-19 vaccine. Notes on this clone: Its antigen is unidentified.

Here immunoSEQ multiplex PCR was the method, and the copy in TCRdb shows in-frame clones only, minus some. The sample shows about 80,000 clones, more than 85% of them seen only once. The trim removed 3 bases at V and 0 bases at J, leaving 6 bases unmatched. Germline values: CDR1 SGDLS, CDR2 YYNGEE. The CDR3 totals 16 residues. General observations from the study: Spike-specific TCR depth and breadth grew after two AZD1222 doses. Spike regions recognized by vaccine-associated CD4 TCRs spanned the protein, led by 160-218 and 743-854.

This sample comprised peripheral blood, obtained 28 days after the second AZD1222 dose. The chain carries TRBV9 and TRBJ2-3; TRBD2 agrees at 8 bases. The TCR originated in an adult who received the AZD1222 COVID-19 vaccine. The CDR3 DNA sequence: TGTGCCAGCAGCGAGTATAGCGGGGCTAGCACAGATACGCAGTATTTT. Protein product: CASSEYSGASTDTQYF.